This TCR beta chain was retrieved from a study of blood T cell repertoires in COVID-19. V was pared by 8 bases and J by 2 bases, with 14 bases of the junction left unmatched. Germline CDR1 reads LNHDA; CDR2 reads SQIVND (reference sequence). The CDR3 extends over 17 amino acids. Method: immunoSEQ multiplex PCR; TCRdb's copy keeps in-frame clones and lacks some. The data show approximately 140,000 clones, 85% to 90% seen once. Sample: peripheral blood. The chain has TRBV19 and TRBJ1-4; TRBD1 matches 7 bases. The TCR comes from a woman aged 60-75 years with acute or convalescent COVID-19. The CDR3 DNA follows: TGTGCCAGTCGCCGGACAGGTGACATCCTTACTAATGAAAAACTGTTTTTT. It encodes CASRRTGDILTNEKLFF.